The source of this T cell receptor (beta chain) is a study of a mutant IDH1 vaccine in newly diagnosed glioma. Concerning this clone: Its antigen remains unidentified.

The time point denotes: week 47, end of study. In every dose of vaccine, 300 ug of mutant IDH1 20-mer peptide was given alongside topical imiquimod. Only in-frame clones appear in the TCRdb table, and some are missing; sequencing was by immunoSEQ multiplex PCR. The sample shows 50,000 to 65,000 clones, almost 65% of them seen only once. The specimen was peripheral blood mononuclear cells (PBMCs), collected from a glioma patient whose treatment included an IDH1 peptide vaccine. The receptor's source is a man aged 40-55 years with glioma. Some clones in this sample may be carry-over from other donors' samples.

The CDR3 coding sequence is TGTGCCAGCTCACCCCGGGGAGGAGCTACGGACGAGCAGTACTTC. This sequence encodes CASSPRGGATDEQYF. The chain combines TRBV18 with TRBJ2-7; TRBD2 is a possible D gene (6 bases). The CDR3 runs 15 residues. Germline CDR1 reads KGHSH; CDR2 reads LQKENI. The V end was cut by 3 bases, the J end by 5 bases, with 17 bases between. Full variable domain (missing parts from reference TRBV18 and TRBJ2-7): NAGVMQNPRHLVRRRGQEARLRCSPMKGHSHVYWYRQLPEEGLKFMVYLQKENIIDESGMPKERFSAEFPKEGPSILRIQQVVRGDSAAYFCASSPRGGATDEQYFGPGTRLTVT.